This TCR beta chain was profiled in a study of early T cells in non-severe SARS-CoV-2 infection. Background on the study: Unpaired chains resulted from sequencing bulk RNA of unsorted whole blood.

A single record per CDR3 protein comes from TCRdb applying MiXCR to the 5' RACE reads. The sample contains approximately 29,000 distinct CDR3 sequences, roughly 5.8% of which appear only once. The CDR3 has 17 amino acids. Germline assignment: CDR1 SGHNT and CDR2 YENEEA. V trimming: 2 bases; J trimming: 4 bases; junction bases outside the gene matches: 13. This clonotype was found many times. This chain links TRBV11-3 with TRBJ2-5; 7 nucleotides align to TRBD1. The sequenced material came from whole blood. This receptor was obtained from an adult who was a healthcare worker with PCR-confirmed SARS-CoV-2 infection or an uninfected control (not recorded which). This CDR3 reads CASSLKRGGPLGETQYF. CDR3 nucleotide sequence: TGTGCCAGCAGCTTAAAGAGAGGGGGCCCCTTGGGAGAGACCCAGTACTTC.